This TCR beta chain was captured in a study of response to subunit inactivated influenza vaccine. TCRdb passed the RT-PCR reads through MiXCR, listing each CDR3 protein once. The table records roughly 620,000 distinct CDR3 sequences, 11% of them present only once. The CDR3 covers 16 residues. In germline, CDR1 is SGHTA, CDR2 FQGNSA. V shed 0 bases and J shed 8 bases, with 17 bases lying between them. The same sample was also studied in work on T cells expressing NK-cell markers. This second study says: TCR beta cDNA was generated via 5'RACE template switching incorporating UMIs.

The source is a man aged 50 to 60 who received an inactivated influenza vaccine. The J gene is TRBJ2-1, the V gene TRBV7-2; no definite D call. The sequencing here drew on PBMCs from blood, taken on the day of vaccination. In DNA, the CDR3 is TGTGCCAGCAGCTTAGCCCAAATTAGAGGTAGTTATGAGCAGTTCTTC. Its translation is CASSLAQIRGSYEQFF.